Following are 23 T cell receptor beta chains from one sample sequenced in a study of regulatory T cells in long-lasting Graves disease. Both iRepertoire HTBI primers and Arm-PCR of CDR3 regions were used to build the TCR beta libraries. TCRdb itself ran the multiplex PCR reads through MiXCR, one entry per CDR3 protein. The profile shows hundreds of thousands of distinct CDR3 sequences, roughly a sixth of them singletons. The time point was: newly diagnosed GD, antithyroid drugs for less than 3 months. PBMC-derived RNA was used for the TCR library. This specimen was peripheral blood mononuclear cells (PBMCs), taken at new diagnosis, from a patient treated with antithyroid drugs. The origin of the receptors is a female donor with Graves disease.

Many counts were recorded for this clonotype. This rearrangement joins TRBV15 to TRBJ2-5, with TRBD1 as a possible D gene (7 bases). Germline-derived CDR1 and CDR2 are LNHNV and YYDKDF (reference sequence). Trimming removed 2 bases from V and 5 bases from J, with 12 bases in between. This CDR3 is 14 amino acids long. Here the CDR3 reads CATSRNRGGETQYF. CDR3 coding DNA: TGTGCCACCAGCAGAAACAGGGGAGGTGAGACCCAGTACTTC.

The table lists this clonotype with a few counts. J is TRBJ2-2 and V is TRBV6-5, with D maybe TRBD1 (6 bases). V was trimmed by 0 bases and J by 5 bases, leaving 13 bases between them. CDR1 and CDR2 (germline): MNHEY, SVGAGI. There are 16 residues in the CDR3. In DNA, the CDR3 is TGTGCCAGCAGTTACTCATACAGGGACATTACCGGGGAGCTGTTTTTT. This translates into CASSYSYRDITGELFF.

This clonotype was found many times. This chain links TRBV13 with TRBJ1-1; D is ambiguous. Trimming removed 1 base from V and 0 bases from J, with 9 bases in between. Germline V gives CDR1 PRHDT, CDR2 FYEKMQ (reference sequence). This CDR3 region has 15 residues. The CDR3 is CASSLASIMNTEAFF. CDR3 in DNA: TGTGCCAGCAGCTTAGCTTCCATCATGAACACTGAAGCTTTCTTT.

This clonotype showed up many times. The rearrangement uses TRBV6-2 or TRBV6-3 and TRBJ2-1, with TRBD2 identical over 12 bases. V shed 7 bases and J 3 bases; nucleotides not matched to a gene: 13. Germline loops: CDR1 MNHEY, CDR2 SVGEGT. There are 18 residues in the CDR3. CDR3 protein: CASTLLAGGLSRYNEQFF. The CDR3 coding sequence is TGTGCCAGCACTCTACTAGCGGGAGGACTCAGCCGCTACAATGAGCAGTTCTTC.

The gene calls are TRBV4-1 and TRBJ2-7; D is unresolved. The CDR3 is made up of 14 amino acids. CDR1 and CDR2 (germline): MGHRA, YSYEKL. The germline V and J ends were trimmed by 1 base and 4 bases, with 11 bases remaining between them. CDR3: CASSQAAQSYEQYF. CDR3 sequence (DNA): TGCGCCAGCAGCCAAGCGGCTCAGAGTTACGAGCAGTACTTC.

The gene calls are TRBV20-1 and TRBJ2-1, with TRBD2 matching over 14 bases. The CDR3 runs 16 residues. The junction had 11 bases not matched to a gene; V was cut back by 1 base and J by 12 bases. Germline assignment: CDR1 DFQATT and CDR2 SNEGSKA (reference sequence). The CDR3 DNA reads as TGCAGTGCTAGAGCGCCGACTAGCGGGAGGGCCGGTCGGCAGTTCTTC. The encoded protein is CSARAPTSGRAGRQFF.

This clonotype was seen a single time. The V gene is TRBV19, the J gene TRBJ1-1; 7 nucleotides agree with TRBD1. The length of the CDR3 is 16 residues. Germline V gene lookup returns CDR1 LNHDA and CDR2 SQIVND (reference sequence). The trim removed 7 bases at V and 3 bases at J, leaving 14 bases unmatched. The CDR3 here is CASTGRTGLWDTEAFF. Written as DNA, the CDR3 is TGTGCCAGTACCGGGAGGACAGGCTTATGGGACACTGAAGCTTTCTTT.

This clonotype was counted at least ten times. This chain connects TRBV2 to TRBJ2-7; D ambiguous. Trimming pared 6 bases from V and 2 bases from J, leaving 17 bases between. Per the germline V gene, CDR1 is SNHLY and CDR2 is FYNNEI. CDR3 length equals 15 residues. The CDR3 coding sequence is TGTGCCAGCAGCGAGGCCCCCGAGGTCGCCTACGAGCAGTACTTC. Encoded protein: CASSEAPEVAYEQYF.

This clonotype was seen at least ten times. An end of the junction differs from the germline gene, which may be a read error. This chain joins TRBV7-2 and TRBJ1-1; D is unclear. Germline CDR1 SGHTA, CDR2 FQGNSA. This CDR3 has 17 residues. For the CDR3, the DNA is TGTGCCAGCAGCTCACAAGGGCCATGGGCCCTGAAGACTGAAGCTTTCTTT. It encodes CASSSQGPWALKTEAFF.

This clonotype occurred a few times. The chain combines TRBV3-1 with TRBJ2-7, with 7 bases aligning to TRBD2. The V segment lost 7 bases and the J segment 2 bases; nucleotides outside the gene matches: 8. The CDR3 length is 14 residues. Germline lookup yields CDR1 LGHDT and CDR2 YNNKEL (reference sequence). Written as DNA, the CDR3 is TGTGCCAGCACTCGGGGACTAACCACCTACGAGCAGTACTTC. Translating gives CASTRGLTTYEQYF.

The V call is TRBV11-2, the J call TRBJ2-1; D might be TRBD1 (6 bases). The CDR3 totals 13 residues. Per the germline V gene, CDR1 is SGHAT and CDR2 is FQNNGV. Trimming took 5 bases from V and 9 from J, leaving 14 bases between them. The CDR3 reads CASSEGGEPEQFF. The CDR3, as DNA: TGTGCCAGCAGCGAAGGGGGAGAGCCTGAGCAGTTCTTC.

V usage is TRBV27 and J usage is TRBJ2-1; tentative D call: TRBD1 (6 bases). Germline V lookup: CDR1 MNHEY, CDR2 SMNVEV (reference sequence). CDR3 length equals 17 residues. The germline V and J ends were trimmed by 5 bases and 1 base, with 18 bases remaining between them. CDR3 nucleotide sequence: TGTGCCAGCAGTCTGATACCACCCGACAGGTCCTACAATGAGCAGTTCTTC. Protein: CASSLIPPDRSYNEQFF.

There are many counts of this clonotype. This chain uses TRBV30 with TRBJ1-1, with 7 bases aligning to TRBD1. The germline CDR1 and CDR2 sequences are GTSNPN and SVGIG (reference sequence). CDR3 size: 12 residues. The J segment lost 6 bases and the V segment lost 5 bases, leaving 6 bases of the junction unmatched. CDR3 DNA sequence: TGTGCCTGGGGAGAGGGGGCCGCTGAAGCTTTCTTT. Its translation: CAWGEGAAEAFF.

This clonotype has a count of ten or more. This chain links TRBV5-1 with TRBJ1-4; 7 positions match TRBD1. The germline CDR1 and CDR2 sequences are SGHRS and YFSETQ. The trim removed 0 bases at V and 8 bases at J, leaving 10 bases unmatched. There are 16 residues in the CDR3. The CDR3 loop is CASSLAGGRDREKLFF. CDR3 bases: TGCGCCAGCAGCTTGGCCGGCGGTAGGGACAGAGAAAAACTGTTTTTT.

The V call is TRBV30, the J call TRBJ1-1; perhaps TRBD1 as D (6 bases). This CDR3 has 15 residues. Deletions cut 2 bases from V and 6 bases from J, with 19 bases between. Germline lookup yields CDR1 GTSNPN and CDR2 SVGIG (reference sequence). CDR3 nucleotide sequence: TGTGCCTGGAGTCCCCCCCGGGGGGCGGTTGCTGAAGCTTTCTTT. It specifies CAWSPPRGAVAEAFF.

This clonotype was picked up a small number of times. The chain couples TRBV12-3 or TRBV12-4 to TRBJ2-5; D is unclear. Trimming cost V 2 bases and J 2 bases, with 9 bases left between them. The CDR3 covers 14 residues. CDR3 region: CASSLLPNQETQYF. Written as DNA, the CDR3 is TGTGCCAGCAGTTTATTACCAAATCAAGAGACCCAGTACTTC.

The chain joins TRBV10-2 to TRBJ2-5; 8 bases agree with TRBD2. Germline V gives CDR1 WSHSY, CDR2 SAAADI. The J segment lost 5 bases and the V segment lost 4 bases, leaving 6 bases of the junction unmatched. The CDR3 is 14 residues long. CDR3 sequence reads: CASSARGGRETQYF. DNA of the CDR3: TGCGCCAGCAGTGCCCGGGGGGGCCGGGAGACCCAGTACTTC.

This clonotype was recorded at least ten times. The CDR3 protein is CASSTSDRARGYTF. The DNA of the CDR3 is TGTGCCAGCAGCACCAGTGACAGGGCTCGTGGCTACACCTTC. The rearrangement links TRBV7-9 to TRBJ1-2; 7 positions agree with TRBD1. Germline CDR1 SEHNR, CDR2 FQNEAQ (reference sequence). V gave up 5 bases and J gave up 7 bases; unmatched junction bases: 10. The CDR3 is 14 residues long.

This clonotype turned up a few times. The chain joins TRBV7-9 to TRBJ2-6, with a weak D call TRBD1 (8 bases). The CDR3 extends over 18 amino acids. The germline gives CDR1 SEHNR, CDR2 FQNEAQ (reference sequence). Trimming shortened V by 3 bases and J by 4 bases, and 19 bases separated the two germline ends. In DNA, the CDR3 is TGTGCCAGCAGCTTGGGAGGGACAGGAGGCCCCGGGGCCAACGTCCTGACTTTC. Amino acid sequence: CASSLGGTGGPGANVLTF.

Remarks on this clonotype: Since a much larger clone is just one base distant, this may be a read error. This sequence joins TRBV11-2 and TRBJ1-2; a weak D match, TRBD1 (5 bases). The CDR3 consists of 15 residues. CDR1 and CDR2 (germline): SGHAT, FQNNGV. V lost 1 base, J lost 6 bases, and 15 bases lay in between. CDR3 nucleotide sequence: TGTGCCAGCAGCTTAGGACAGACAGTTCGGAATGGCTACACCTTC. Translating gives CASSLGQTVRNGYTF.

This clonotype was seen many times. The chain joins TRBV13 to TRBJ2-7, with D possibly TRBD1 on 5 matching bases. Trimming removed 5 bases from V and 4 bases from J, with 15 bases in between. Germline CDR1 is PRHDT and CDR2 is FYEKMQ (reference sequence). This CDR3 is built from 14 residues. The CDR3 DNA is TGTGCCAGCAGCCCCAAGACAGTAAAGTACGAGCAGTACTTC. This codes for CASSPKTVKYEQYF.

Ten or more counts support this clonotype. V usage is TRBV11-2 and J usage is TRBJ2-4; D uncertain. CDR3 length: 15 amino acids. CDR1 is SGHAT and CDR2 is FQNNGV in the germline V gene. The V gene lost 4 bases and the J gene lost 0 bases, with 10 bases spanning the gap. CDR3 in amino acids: CASSSPEIAKNIQYF. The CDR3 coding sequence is TGTGCCAGCAGCTCGCCCGAAATAGCCAAAAACATTCAGTACTTC.

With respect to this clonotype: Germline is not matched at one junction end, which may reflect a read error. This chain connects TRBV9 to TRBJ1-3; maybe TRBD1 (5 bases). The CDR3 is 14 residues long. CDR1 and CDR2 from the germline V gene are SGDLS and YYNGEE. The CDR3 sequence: CASSVDGGGNTIHF. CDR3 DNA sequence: TGTGCCAGCAGCGTAGATGGGGGTGGAAACACCATACATTTT.